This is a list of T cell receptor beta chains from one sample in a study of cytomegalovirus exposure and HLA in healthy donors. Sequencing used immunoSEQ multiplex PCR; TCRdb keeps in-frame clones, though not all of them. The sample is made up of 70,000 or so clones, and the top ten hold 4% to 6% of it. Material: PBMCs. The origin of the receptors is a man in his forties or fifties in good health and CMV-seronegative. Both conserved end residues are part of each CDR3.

cdr3_aa: CASSSSGLAYNEQFF; v_call: TRBV5-4; j_call: TRBJ2-1
cdr3_aa: CASSYSRQTGELFF; v_call: TRBV6-5; j_call: TRBJ2-2
cdr3_aa: CASTVLRDYQFF; v_call: TRBV5-6; j_call: TRBJ2-1
cdr3_aa: CASSRTATNEKLFF; v_call: TRBV19; j_call: TRBJ1-4
cdr3_aa: CASSLWGLANSTDTQYF; v_call: TRBV7-4; j_call: TRBJ2-3
cdr3_aa: CASSYPGRGSTEAFF; v_call: TRBV6-5; j_call: TRBJ1-1
cdr3_aa: CASSDSLGHEQFF; v_call: TRBV10-1; j_call: TRBJ2-1
cdr3_aa: CASSDSGGQTSSYEQYF; v_call: TRBV6-4; j_call: TRBJ2-7
cdr3_aa: CASRLTGIGEQYF; v_call: TRBV27; j_call: TRBJ2-7
cdr3_aa: CASSLVAGNTGELFF; v_call: TRBV5-1; j_call: TRBJ2-2
cdr3_aa: CASSLLGTDRQFSGNTIYF; v_call: TRBV5-1; j_call: TRBJ1-3
cdr3_aa: CASSAIPRGYNQPQHF; v_call: TRBV27; j_call: TRBJ1-5
cdr3_aa: CASSLPRNTEAFF; v_call: TRBV7-8; j_call: TRBJ1-1
cdr3_aa: CASSIAGANVLTF; v_call: TRBV7-8; j_call: TRBJ2-6
cdr3_aa: CAISESEGRNQPQHF; v_call: TRBV10-3; j_call: TRBJ1-5
cdr3_aa: CASSDAYEQYF; v_call: TRBV6-1; j_call: TRBJ2-7
cdr3_aa: CASSFDRLGGYTF; v_call: TRBV7-8; j_call: TRBJ1-2
cdr3_aa: CASSESGGTWSTQYF; v_call: TRBV10-2; j_call: TRBJ2-5
cdr3_aa: CASSVSVPQETQYF; v_call: TRBV5-5; j_call: TRBJ2-5
cdr3_aa: CAWSSGQGASQPQHF; v_call: TRBV30; j_call: TRBJ1-5
cdr3_aa: CASSVGGRPDTQYF; v_call: TRBV9; j_call: TRBJ2-3
cdr3_aa: CASSVGPGGGTGELFF; v_call: TRBV9; j_call: TRBJ2-2
cdr3_aa: CASSPLGQGVSSYNEQFF; v_call: TRBV18; j_call: TRBJ2-1
cdr3_aa: CASTLTTGQTNTEAFF; v_call: TRBV6-6; j_call: TRBJ1-1
cdr3_aa: CASSLGQVNTEAFF; v_call: TRBV5-4; j_call: TRBJ1-1
cdr3_aa: CAWRTPSGGYTF; v_call: TRBV30; j_call: TRBJ1-2
cdr3_aa: CASSAGGGSVRNTEAFF; v_call: TRBV7-2; j_call: TRBJ1-1
cdr3_aa: CASSFPRGSRYEQYF; v_call: TRBV28; j_call: TRBJ2-7
cdr3_aa: CASVPTGGVPEAFF; v_call: TRBV6-5; j_call: TRBJ1-1
cdr3_aa: CASSSGRAGGYTF; v_call: TRBV13; j_call: TRBJ1-2
cdr3_aa: CASSRDVGQGGDGYTF; v_call: TRBV4-3; j_call: TRBJ1-2
cdr3_aa: CAWSVGQNYNEQFF; v_call: TRBV30; j_call: TRBJ2-1
cdr3_aa: CASSYSGGRATGELFF; v_call: TRBV6-6; j_call: TRBJ2-2
cdr3_aa: CASSLFTRRGNTEAFF; v_call: TRBV5-6; j_call: TRBJ1-1
cdr3_aa: CASSSVGNYEQYF; v_call: TRBV5-6; j_call: TRBJ2-7
cdr3_aa: CSVVPGLSSYEQYF; v_call: TRBV29-1; j_call: TRBJ2-7
cdr3_aa: CASSQGRGQETQYF; v_call: TRBV5-1; j_call: TRBJ2-5
cdr3_aa: CASSLASGLYEQYF; v_call: TRBV7-2; j_call: -
cdr3_aa: CASSPEYSSGANVLTF; v_call: TRBV18; j_call: TRBJ2-6
cdr3_aa: CASSPTGGLRGYTF; v_call: TRBV6-6; j_call: TRBJ1-2
cdr3_aa: CASSLDPGGTDTQYF; v_call: TRBV5-1; j_call: TRBJ2-3
cdr3_aa: CASSWLTGGLYEQYF; v_call: TRBV28; j_call: TRBJ2-7
cdr3_aa: CASSLSPGGHPKGYTF; v_call: TRBV11-2; j_call: TRBJ1-2
cdr3_aa: CAGYRLNYGYTF; v_call: TRBV7-9; j_call: TRBJ1-2
cdr3_aa: CASRRLAGGTNTGELFF; v_call: TRBV19; j_call: TRBJ2-2
cdr3_aa: CASSLGGTETYEQYF; v_call: TRBV7-8; j_call: TRBJ2-7
cdr3_aa: CASSLFAFRSYNEQFF; v_call: TRBV7-2; j_call: TRBJ2-1
cdr3_aa: CASSQAGGGNEQFF; v_call: TRBV5-5; j_call: TRBJ2-1
cdr3_aa: CASSEGGYYEQYF; v_call: TRBV10-2; j_call: -